This T cell receptor beta chain comes out of a study of shared clonotypes between healthy human individuals (dated by TCRdb to the early 2020s). Some background on the complete study: The cohort included a few men and a couple of women between 18 and 49 years of age. For each donor, three plates each were used for CD4 naive and CD4 memory, two plates were used for CD8 naive, and one plate was used for CD8 memory. To estimate repertoire size and how much clonotype sharing occurs between individuals, the study deeply sequenced the blood TCR repertoires of several healthy adults. To increase sequencing depth and limit assay-specific biases, TCR repertoire library preparation and sequencing were carried out by different laboratories using diverse techniques. Between about 0.8 and 9 billion PBMCs per donor were obtained by leukapheresis.

TCR CDR3 regions were amplified from genomic DNA by multiplex PCR using the deep immunoSEQ assay. For each cell subset, the extracted genomic DNA was distributed evenly across all wells of several immunoSEQ 96-well plates, and each plate served as one replicate. For sorted subsets, roughly 200 ng of genomic DNA, equivalent to around 30,000 T cell genomes, went into each replicate PCR. Purified libraries were measured with a Qubit 3.0 fluorometer, size-checked on a Bioanalyzer 2100, and measured again with the KAPA Library Quantification kit. Each immunoSEQ 96-well plate was sequenced on its own single-read 150-cycle Illumina NextSeq 550 flow cell. The original methods were these. Because the immunoSEQ output included only junctional sequences and no quality scores, the filtering could not be the same as the filtering used for full-length reads. Sequences were annotated with PyIR, a Python wrapper for IgBLAST v1.9, and V/J genes and CDR3 were assigned using IMGT germline references. Reads with weak V/J assignments (E-value above 1e-6), missing CDR3, stop codons, out-of-frame junctions, or ambiguous translated residues were removed. A V3J clonotype was defined by an identical inferred V gene, J gene, and CDR3 amino acid sequence. The percentage overlap between two repertoires was calculated by dividing the number of shared unique clonotypes by the size of the smaller repertoire. Richness of each repertoire was evaluated using RTK rarefaction, the Chao1 estimator, and Recon v2.1 estimates of unobserved clonotypes. Generation probabilities were computed with OLGA for all TCRbeta clonotypes obtained by the gDNA method from a handful of donors. In TCRdb, the immuneACCESS table is reduced to in-frame sequences with V and J assigned. These tables do not hold every clone; where another copy was compared, an unresolved V gene accounts for under half, and the others remain unexplained. That table is the source of V, J and clone size, and D and trimming were worked out from the DNA. This sample lists some 2,100,000 clones; around 95% were detected once. The ten biggest clones cover 0.1% to 0.15% of the sample.

In the case of this clone: The clone's antigen remains unknown. One base away there is no much larger clone; base qualities are not given.

The donors were healthy, HIV-negative adults with no recently reported acute infections or vaccinations. All donors were Caucasian adults living in Nashville, Tennessee, USA. CD4+ T cells were enriched by magnetic negative selection, after which naive cells were positively selected on CD45RA and the negative fraction was taken as the memory subset. Blood was collected by leukapheresis, and PBMCs were isolated by Ficoll-Histopaque density gradient centrifugation and then cryopreserved in liquid nitrogen vapor phase. Analytical flow cytometry was used to check the purity and quantity of every magnetically sorted T cell population. Genomic DNA was isolated from each sorted fraction and quantified by UV absorbance on a Nanodrop 2000c. Overall results and qualifications from the work: Incomplete sequencing was indicated by rarefaction of sorted-subset datasets, despite the large sequencing depth. Sampling was limited to blood, and TCR repertoires in tissue likely differ from TCR repertoires in blood. Estimated clonotype richness was generally larger for naive than for memory subsets. Compared with non-shared clonotypes, the clonotypes found in all four sorted-subset donors had higher generation probabilities. Roughly 5.2% of naive CD4, 3.5% of naive CD8, approximately 2% of memory CD4, and 0.35% to 0.4% of memory CD8 clonotypes were shared across several donors. The genetic and exposure-history diversity represented was limited by the small number of donors. Pairwise subsampling led to the expectation that sequencing depth would affect the degree of clonotype sharing among donors.

V is shortened by 1 base, J by 0 bases, and the region joining them spans 6 bases. The cysteine opens and the phenylalanine closes a CDR3 of 15 amino acids. The only DNA kept is the CDR3, 45 bases in frame from the first base. Reading the germline V gene gives CDR1 MGHRA and CDR2 YSYEKL. The sample consisted of naive CD4+ T cells sorted from blood. This sample's cell subset or site label indicates: CD45RA+ positively selected. The clonotype comes from a young man in good health. The chain is assembled from TRBV4-1 and TRBJ2-2, with the D gene not confidently named. The CDR3 in this case is CASSQGPANTGELFF. The base sequence is TGCGCCAGCAGCCAAGGACCGGCGAACACCGGGGAGCTGTTTTTT.